The clone carrying this T cell receptor beta chain has only a few counts. TCRdb ran MiXCR on the RT-PCR reads and lists one entry per CDR3 protein. The sample shows about 620,000 distinct CDR3 sequences, about 11% of them seen only once. The sample belongs to a study of response to subunit inactivated influenza vaccine. Trimming cost V 6 bases and J 3 bases, with 9 bases left between them. Germline V gives CDR1 MDHEN, CDR2 SYDVKM. This CDR3 comprises 12 residues. These data were likewise used in another study, on T cells expressing NK-cell markers. That source reports: UMI-tagged 5'RACE template switching yielded the TCR beta cDNA. Of the CD8+ T cell pool in five or six donors, roughly 1.0-7.0% was accounted for by dominant NKG2C+ clonotypes.

This chain links TRBV28 with TRBJ2-7; D is perhaps TRBD2 (5 bases). This clonotype was obtained from a man aged 50 to 59 who received an inactivated influenza vaccine. The sample was PBMCs from blood, taken on the day of vaccination. The CDR3: CASRDLYYEQYF. DNA of the CDR3: TGTGCCAGCAGGGACTTATACTACGAGCAGTACTTC.